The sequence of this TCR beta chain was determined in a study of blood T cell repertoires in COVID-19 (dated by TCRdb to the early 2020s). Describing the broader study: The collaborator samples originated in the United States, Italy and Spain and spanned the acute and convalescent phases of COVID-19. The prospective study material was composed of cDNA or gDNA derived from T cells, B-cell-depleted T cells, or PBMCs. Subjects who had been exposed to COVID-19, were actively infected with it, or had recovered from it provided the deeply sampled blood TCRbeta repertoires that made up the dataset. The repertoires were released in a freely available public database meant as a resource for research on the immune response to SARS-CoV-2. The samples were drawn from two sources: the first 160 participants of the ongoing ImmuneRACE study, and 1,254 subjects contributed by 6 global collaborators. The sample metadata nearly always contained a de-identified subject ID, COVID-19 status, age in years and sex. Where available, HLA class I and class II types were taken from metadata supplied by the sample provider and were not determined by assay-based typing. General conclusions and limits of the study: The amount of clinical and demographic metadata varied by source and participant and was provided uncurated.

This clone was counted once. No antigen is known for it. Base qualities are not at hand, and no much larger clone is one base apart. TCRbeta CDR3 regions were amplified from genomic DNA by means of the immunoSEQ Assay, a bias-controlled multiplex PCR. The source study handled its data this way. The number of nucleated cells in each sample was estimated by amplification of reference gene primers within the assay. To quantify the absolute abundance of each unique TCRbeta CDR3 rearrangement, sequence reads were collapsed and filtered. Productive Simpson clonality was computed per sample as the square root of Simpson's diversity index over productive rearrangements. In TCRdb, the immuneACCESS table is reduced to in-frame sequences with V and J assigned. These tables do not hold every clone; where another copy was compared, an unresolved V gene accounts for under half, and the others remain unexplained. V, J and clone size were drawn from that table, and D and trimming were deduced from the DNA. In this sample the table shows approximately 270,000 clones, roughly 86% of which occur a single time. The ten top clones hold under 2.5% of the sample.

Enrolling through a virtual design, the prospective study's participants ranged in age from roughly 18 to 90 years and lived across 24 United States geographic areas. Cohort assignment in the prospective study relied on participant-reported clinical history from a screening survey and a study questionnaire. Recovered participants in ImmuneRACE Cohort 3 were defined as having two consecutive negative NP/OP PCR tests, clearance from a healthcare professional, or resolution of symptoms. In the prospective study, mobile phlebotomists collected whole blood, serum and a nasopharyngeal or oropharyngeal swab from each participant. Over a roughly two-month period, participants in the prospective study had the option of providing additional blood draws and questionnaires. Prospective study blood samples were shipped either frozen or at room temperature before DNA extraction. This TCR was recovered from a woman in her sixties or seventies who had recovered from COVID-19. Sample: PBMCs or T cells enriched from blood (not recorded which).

At the DNA level, the sequence is TGTGCCAGCAGCCAAGATGCGGGGCGTAGCTATGGCTACACCTTC. Protein translation: CASSQDAGRSYGYTF. The chain is made from TRBV3-1 (or the pseudogene TRBV3-2) and TRBJ1-2; the best D guess is TRBD1, with 5 bases matching. V sheds 0 bases and J sheds 4 bases, leaving 12 bases between their ends. The germline V gene (reference sequence) supplies CDR1 LGHDT and CDR2 YNNKEL. The CDR3 runs 15 amino acids, cysteine and phenylalanine included. The kept DNA is CDR3 alone, 45 bases in frame from the first base.